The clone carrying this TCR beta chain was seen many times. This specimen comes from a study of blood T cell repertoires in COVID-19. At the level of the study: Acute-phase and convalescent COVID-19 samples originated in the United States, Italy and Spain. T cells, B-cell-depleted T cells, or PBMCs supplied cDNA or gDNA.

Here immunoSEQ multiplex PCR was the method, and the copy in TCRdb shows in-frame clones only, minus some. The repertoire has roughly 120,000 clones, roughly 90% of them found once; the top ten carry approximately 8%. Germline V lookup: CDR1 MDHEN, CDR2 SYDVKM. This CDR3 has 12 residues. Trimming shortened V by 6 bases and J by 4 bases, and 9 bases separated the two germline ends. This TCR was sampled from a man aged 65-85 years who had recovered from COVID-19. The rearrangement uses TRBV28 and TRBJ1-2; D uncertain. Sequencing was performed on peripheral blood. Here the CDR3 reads CASRLPGYGYTF. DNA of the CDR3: TGTGCCAGCAGGTTGCCGGGCTATGGCTACACCTTC.